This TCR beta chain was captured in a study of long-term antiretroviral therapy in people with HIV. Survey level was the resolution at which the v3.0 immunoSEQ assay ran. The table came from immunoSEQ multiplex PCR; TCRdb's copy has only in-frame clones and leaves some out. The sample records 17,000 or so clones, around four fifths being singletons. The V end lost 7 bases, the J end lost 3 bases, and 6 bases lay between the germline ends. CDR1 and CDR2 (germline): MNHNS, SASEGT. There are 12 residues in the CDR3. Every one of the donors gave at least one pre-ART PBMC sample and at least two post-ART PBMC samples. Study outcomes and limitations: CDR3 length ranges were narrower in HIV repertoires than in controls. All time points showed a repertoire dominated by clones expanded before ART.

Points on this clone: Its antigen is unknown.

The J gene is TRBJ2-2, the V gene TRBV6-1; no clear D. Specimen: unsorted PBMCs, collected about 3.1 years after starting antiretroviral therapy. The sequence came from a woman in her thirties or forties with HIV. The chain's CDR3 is CASNGDTGELFF. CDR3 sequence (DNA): TGTGCCAGCAATGGGGACACCGGGGAGCTGTTTTTT.